The 14 T cell receptor beta chains reported below all come from one sample, sequenced in a study of blood T cell repertoires in COVID-19. Clones were read by immunoSEQ multiplex PCR, and TCRdb kept only the in-frame ones, dropping some. This table holds about 400,000 clones, roughly 86% found once. Sequenced material: PBMCs or T cells enriched from blood (not recorded which). The receptors shown here come from a middle-aged woman with acute COVID-19.

The V call is TRBV4-1, the J call TRBJ2-7, with D tentatively TRBD1 (6 bases). Per germline, CDR1 MGHRA and CDR2 YSYEKL. CDR3 length equals 15 residues. The V gene lost 3 bases and the J gene lost 3 bases, with 15 bases spanning the gap. The CDR3 DNA reads as TGCGCCAGCAGCCATTCGGGACAAGAGATCTACGAGCAGTACTTC. As protein: CASSHSGQEIYEQYF.

This clone came up once. The rearrangement uses TRBV6-1 and TRBJ1-6; D is possibly TRBD1 (5 bases). The CDR3 contains 15 residues. The germline V and J ends were trimmed by 3 bases and 6 bases, with 12 bases remaining between them. The germline V gene encodes CDR1 MNHNS and CDR2 SASEGT. The CDR3, as DNA: TGTGCCAGCAGTGACCGGGCAGGGCTTAATTCACCCCTCCACTTT. This sequence encodes CASSDRAGLNSPLHF.

This chain links TRBV4-1 with TRBJ1-6; D call uncertain. This CDR3 has 16 amino acids. The germline V and J ends were trimmed by 0 bases and 7 bases, with 13 bases remaining between them. CDR1 and CDR2 from the germline V gene are MGHRA and YSYEKL. CDR3 bases: TGCGCCAGCAGCCAAGAGATGGGCAGTACGAATTCACCCCTCCACTTT. Residues: CASSQEMGSTNSPLHF.

J is TRBJ2-7 and V is TRBV2; D unresolved. The germline V gene has CDR1 SNHLY and CDR2 FYNNEI. Trimming shortened V by 7 bases and J by 0 bases, and 13 bases separated the two germline ends. The CDR3 runs to 14 residues. DNA for the CDR3: TGTGCCAGCATCGAAGGTGGGCTCTCCTACGAGCAGTACTTC. It encodes CASIEGGLSYEQYF.

The chain recombines TRBV9 with TRBJ1-3, with D perhaps matching TRBD1 (6 bases). There are 16 residues in the CDR3. Germline V CDR1 and CDR2: SGDLS, YYNGEE. V shed 0 bases and J shed 4 bases, with 14 bases lying between them. As DNA, the CDR3 is TGTGCCAGCAGCGTAGATTGGGGGGGACAAGGAAACACCATATATTTT. Encoded protein: CASSVDWGGQGNTIYF.

The chain recombines TRBV5-4 with TRBJ2-7, with 9 bases that match TRBD2. Germline assignment: CDR1 SGHNT and CDR2 YYREEE (reference sequence). This CDR3 region has 14 residues. V shed 2 bases, J shed 1 base, and the junction held 1 base outside the gene matches. CDR3 region: CASSLSGGSYEQYF. The CDR3 region has the DNA TGTGCCAGCAGCTTAAGCGGGGGGTCCTACGAGCAGTACTTC.

This clone was counted only a few times. V gene TRBV7-2 combines with J gene TRBJ2-7; tentatively, D is TRBD1 (6 bases). This CDR3 region has 15 residues. From germline, CDR1 is SGHTA and CDR2 FQGNSA. The germline V and J ends were trimmed by 1 base and 2 bases, with 12 bases remaining between them. The CDR3 sequence is CASSLGQGFAYEQYF. The CDR3, as DNA: TGTGCCAGCAGCTTAGGTCAGGGGTTCGCCTACGAGCAGTACTTC.

In nucleotides, the CDR3 is TGTGCCAGCAGTTGGCGGTCAATGAACACCGGGGAGCTGTTTTTT. As protein: CASSWRSMNTGELFF. The chain uses TRBV6-2 or TRBV6-3 and TRBJ2-2; D is undetermined. The CDR3 is made up of 15 amino acids. V dropped 4 bases and J dropped 1 base, with 10 bases sitting between them. The germline V gene has CDR1 MNHEY and CDR2 SVGEGT.

V usage is TRBV19 and J usage is TRBJ2-7; the D gene is possibly TRBD2 (5 bases). The CDR3 length is 14 residues. V lost 5 bases to trimming and J lost 1 base, with 12 bases between them. Germline loops: CDR1 LNHDA, CDR2 SQIVND (reference sequence). The CDR3 protein is CASSPSRGSYEQYF. DNA for the CDR3: TGTGCCAGTAGTCCCTCCAGAGGGTCCTACGAGCAGTACTTC.

The V and J genes are TRBV7-9 and TRBJ2-3; a weak D match, TRBD2 (6 bases). Trimming took off 2 bases at V and 0 bases at J, with 18 bases between the two ends. CDR1 SEHNR and CDR2 FQNEAQ come from the germline V gene (reference sequence). CDR3 size: 18 residues. The CDR3 DNA sequence: TGTGCCAGCAGCTTACTCGGTCCTAGCGAACCTAGCACAGATACGCAGTATTTT. Protein product: CASSLLGPSEPSTDTQYF.

The CDR3 nucleotides are TGCGCCAGCAGCTCACAGGGTACCGATACGCAGTATTTT. Encoded protein: CASSSQGTDTQYF. The chain carries TRBV5-1 and TRBJ2-3, with D perhaps matching TRBD1 (6 bases). Germline V CDR1 and CDR2: SGHRS, YFSETQ. The CDR3 loop spans 13 amino acids. V gave up 3 bases and J gave up 6 bases, with 11 bases separating them.

The chain recombines TRBV27 with TRBJ2-1, with D perhaps TRBD2 (5 bases). Trimming pared 6 bases from V and 8 bases from J, leaving 23 bases between. Germline assignment: CDR1 MNHEY and CDR2 SMNVEV (reference sequence). The CDR3 has 16 residues. This chain's CDR3 is CASREGIGAIMDEQFF. CDR3 coding DNA: TGTGCCAGCAGAGAGGGAATCGGTGCCATTATGGATGAGCAGTTCTTC.

The rearrangement joins TRBV6-4 to TRBJ1-3; a possible D gene is TRBD1 (6 bases). The ends were cut back, 7 bases at V and 0 bases at J, with 13 bases in the middle. The CDR3 totals 15 residues. CDR1 and CDR2 (germline): MRHNA, SNTAGT. As DNA, the CDR3 is TGTGCCAGCAAAAATACAGGGAGCTCTGGAAACACCATATATTTT. Amino acid sequence: CASKNTGSSGNTIYF.

V usage is TRBV7-2 and J usage is TRBJ2-5; TRBD2 aligns across 10 bases. V gave up 5 bases and J gave up 5 bases; unmatched junction bases: 8. This CDR3 is 15 amino acids long. The germline V gene encodes CDR1 SGHTA and CDR2 FQGNSA. As DNA, the CDR3 is TGTGCCAGCAGCGCCATAGCGGGGGGATGGGAGACCCAGTACTTC. It codes for CASSAIAGGWETQYF.